These 7 T cell receptor beta chains came from one sample sequenced in a study of T cells in Graves' hyperthyroidism and ophthalmopathy. Amplification yielded TCR beta CDR3 regions, with RNA transcripts as the source. HTBI primers drove first-round RT-PCR of the TCR CDR3. TCRdb re-derived calls from the multiplex PCR reads in MiXCR, one entry per CDR3 protein. The sample contains approximately 590,000 distinct CDR3 sequences, 15% to 18% of which appear only once. The source material was blood. The source is a woman in her twenties or thirties with Graves' hyperthyroidism.

The table lists this clonotype with many counts. This rearrangement joins TRBV2 to TRBJ1-5; D possibly corresponds to TRBD1 (5 bases). Looked up from germline, CDR1 is SNHLY and CDR2 is FYNNEI. V lost 6 bases to trimming and J lost 3 bases, with 21 bases between them. The CDR3 is 17 amino acids. Here the CDR3 reads CASRTGTDSFSNQPQHF. CDR3 coding DNA: TGTGCCAGCAGGACCGGGACCGATAGCTTCTCCAATCAGCCCCAGCATTTT.

To note about this clonotype: Compared with germline, one end of the junction differs, possibly owing to a read error. The rearrangement joins TRBV14 to TRBJ2-7; the D gene is possibly TRBD2 (6 bases). This CDR3 has 20 residues. Germline CDR1 is SGHDN and CDR2 is FVKESK. The CDR3 here is CASSRRAGTSPQLKRYERYF. The CDR3 region has the DNA TGTGCCAGCAGCAGAAGGGCTGGGACTTCTCCTCAACTAAAGCGTTACGAGCGGTACTTC.

This clonotype showed up just a few times. This chain connects TRBV20-1 to TRBJ2-7, with 14 bases aligning to TRBD2. V lost 6 bases to trimming and J lost 3 bases; unmatched junction nucleotides: 13. Germline lookup yields CDR1 DFQATT and CDR2 SNEGSKA (reference sequence). CDR3 length equals 17 residues. The CDR3 spells CSASPGLAGGMVYEQYF. The CDR3 coding sequence is TGCAGTGCCAGTCCCGGACTAGCGGGAGGTATGGTCTACGAGCAGTACTTC.

The chain is built from TRBV4-2 and TRBJ1-1; TRBD1 might be the D (5 bases). Germline V gene sequence: CDR1 LGHNA, CDR2 YNFKEQ. The ends were cut back, 4 bases at V and 3 bases at J, with 15 bases in the middle. The CDR3 loop spans 15 amino acids. CDR3 sequence (DNA): TGTGCCAGCAGCCCCACAGGCAGCGGCGACACTGAAGCTTTCTTT. Its protein product is CASSPTGSGDTEAFF.

A note on this clonotype: An end of the junction does not agree with germline; a read error may underlie this. This chain uses TRBV2 with TRBJ2-7; D ambiguous. CDR1 is SNHLY, CDR2 FYNNEI, per germline. The CDR3 contains 15 residues. CDR3 sequence: CASRLEVDPTYEQCF. For the CDR3, the DNA is TGTGCCAGCAGATTAGAAGTCGACCCAACCTACGAGCAGTGCTTC.

The rearrangement joins TRBV4-2 to TRBJ2-7, with TRBD1 matching over 12 bases. The CDR3 is 16 residues long. Losses at the gene ends were 3 bases for V and 6 bases for J; bases not matched to a gene: 9. Germline-derived CDR1 and CDR2 are LGHNA and YNFKEQ. CDR3 sequence: CASSQGAGTGGSEQYF. The CDR3 DNA reads as TGTGCCAGCAGCCAGGGCGCCGGGACAGGGGGCTCCGAGCAGTACTTC.

This clonotype turned up a few times. The J gene is TRBJ2-7, the V gene TRBV10-3, with D uncertain. Germline CDR1 is ENHRY and CDR2 is SYGVKD. The V end lost 8 bases, the J end lost 3 bases, and 11 bases lay between the germline ends. The CDR3 spans 12 residues. Written as DNA, the CDR3 is TGTGCCATCCAGACGGTGGGCTACGAGCAGTACTTC. Its translation is CAIQTVGYEQYF.